One and the same sample provided the 20 T cell receptor beta chains below, sequenced in a study of blood T cell repertoires in COVID-19. TCRdb keeps only in-frame clones here, not all; method: immunoSEQ multiplex PCR. The sample includes fewer than 35,000 clones, 90% of them seen just once. Sequencing input: peripheral blood. These receptors were taken from a man in his 60s with active COVID-19.

This sequence joins TRBV19 and TRBJ2-2, with TRBD2 matching 7 bases. CDR3 length equals 14 residues. Germline-derived CDR1 and CDR2 are LNHDA and SQIVND (reference sequence). Trimming took 4 bases from V and 6 from J; bases not matched to a gene: 5. The CDR3 loop reads CASSTQGGAGELFF. In DNA form, the CDR3 reads TGTGCCAGTAGTACCCAGGGAGGGGCCGGGGAGCTGTTTTTT.

The chain has TRBV12-5 and TRBJ1-1; D is uncertain. The ends were cut back, 2 bases at V and 7 bases at J, with 11 bases in the middle. Germline CDR1 and CDR2: LGHNT and FRNRAP. The CDR3 totals 13 residues. The CDR3 coding sequence is TGTGCTAGTGGTTTGTCCAACAGAGATGAAGCTTTCTTT. This codes for CASGLSNRDEAFF.

V is TRBV9 and J is TRBJ1-6; D unclear. The CDR3 sequence is 15 residues long. With 4 bases removed from V and 0 bases from J, the gap between germline ends came to 8 bases. Germline CDR1 reads SGDLS; CDR2 reads YYNGEE. CDR3 loop: CASSPPGSYNSPLHF. DNA for the CDR3: TGTGCCAGCAGCCCGCCAGGCTCCTATAATTCACCCCTCCACTTT.

The V gene is TRBV28, the J gene TRBJ2-1; 7 bases are shared with TRBD2. Germline V lookup: CDR1 MDHEN, CDR2 SYDVKM. The V gene end was trimmed by 7 bases and the J gene end by 5 bases; junction bases not matched to a gene: 5. The CDR3 consists of 13 residues. The CDR3 DNA is TGTGCCAGCACCTCGGGGGGAAACAATGAGCAGTTCTTC. It codes for CASTSGGNNEQFF.

Only one count was recorded for this clone. The chain joins TRBV18 to TRBJ1-1; 7 bases are shared with TRBD1. The CDR3 extends over 15 amino acids. V lost 3 bases and J lost 0; bases outside the gene matches: 4. Looked up from germline, CDR1 is KGHSH and CDR2 is LQKENI. CDR3 sequence reads: CASSPETGLNTEAFF. In nucleotides, the CDR3 is TGTGCCAGCTCACCCGAGACAGGGCTGAACACTGAAGCTTTCTTT.

J is TRBJ1-2 and V is TRBV10-2; weak D call: TRBD1 (5 bases). Per the germline V gene, CDR1 is WSHSY and CDR2 is SAAADI. V was shortened by 2 bases and J by 8 bases, with 12 bases between the two germline ends. CDR3 length equals 13 residues. The CDR3 spells CASSEQGRAGYTF. The CDR3 region has the DNA TGCGCCAGCAGTGAGCAGGGCCGAGCCGGCTACACCTTC.

This chain connects TRBV7-9 to TRBJ1-4; a possible D gene is TRBD1 (5 bases). V shed 2 bases and J shed 7 bases, with 11 bases lying between them. Germline loops: CDR1 SEHNR, CDR2 FQNEAQ (reference sequence). The CDR3 sequence is 14 residues long. CDR3 residues: CASSLNQGGEKLFF. CDR3 bases: TGTGCCAGCAGCTTAAATCAGGGCGGTGAAAAACTGTTTTTT.

The V and J genes are TRBV11-2 and TRBJ2-1, with D maybe TRBD2 (5 bases). Germline CDR1 SGHAT, CDR2 FQNNGV. The CDR3 covers 16 residues. V was clipped by 4 bases and J by 0 bases, with 13 bases between them. CDR3 in amino acids: CASSWTSGSSYNEQFF. The CDR3 DNA reads TGTGCCAGCAGCTGGACGAGCGGTAGCTCCTACAATGAGCAGTTCTTC.

This sequence joins TRBV4-1 and TRBJ1-1, with 9 positions matching TRBD1. V trimming: 3 bases; J trimming: 4 bases; junction bases outside the gene matches: 3. Germline CDR1 MGHRA, CDR2 YSYEKL. The CDR3 sequence is 14 residues long. CDR3 nucleotides: TGCGCCAGCAGCCAGGGACAGGGAGGCACTGAAGCTTTCTTT. It codes for CASSQGQGGTEAFF.

The chain links TRBV18 to TRBJ2-3, with D maybe TRBD2 (6 bases). CDR1 is KGHSH, CDR2 LQKENI, per germline. Trimming left V 8 bases short and J 5 bases short, with 14 bases between. The CDR3 is made up of 13 amino acids. CDR3 region: CASTAGGGDTQYF. CDR3 DNA sequence: TGTGCCAGCACAGCTGGGGGAGGAGATACGCAGTATTTT.

The chain employs TRBV3-1 (or the pseudogene TRBV3-2) and TRBJ1-4; 9 nucleotides align to TRBD1. J lost 8 bases, V lost 1 base, and 5 bases had no gene match. The germline CDR1 and CDR2 sequences are LGHDT and YNNKEL (reference sequence). The CDR3 extends over 15 amino acids. CDR3 coding DNA: TGTGCCAGCAGCCAAGGGGACAGGGAAGGGGAAAAACTGTTTTTT. It yields the protein CASSQGDREGEKLFF.

The chain couples TRBV28 to TRBJ2-1; 8 nucleotides align to TRBD1. V dropped 3 bases and J dropped 7; count of bases not matched to a gene: 17. CDR3 length equals 18 residues. Germline V gene sequence: CDR1 MDHEN, CDR2 SYDVKM. CDR3 DNA sequence: TGTGCCAGCAGTTTTCATAGTAGGGGCAGGGGGCGCCGGAATGAGCAGTTCTTC. It specifies CASSFHSRGRGRRNEQFF.

This clone was detected once. The chain is built from TRBV11-2 and TRBJ1-1, with 7 positions matching TRBD1. The CDR3 is made up of 15 amino acids. Germline CDR1 and CDR2: SGHAT and FQNNGV. Trimming took 4 bases from V and 1 from J; bases not matched to a gene: 6. The DNA for the CDR3 is TGTGCCAGCAGCTCTTACAGGGGACCGAACACTGAAGCTTTCTTT. Protein product: CASSSYRGPNTEAFF.

The rearrangement joins TRBV7-3 to TRBJ2-3; 8 bases line up with TRBD2. CDR1 is SGHTA, CDR2 FQGTGA, per germline. V dropped 5 bases and J dropped 3; count of bases not matched to a gene: 13. This CDR3 is 17 amino acids long. The CDR3 nucleotides are TGTGCCAGCAGCCCCCTGGGAGAGCGGGGGAAGACAGATACGCAGTATTTT. It yields the protein CASSPLGERGKTDTQYF.

The chain couples TRBV5-4 to TRBJ1-2; a weak D match, TRBD1 (5 bases). The CDR3 is 14 amino acids. In germline, CDR1 is SGHNT, CDR2 YYREEE (reference sequence). V was shortened by 1 base and J by 4 bases, with 11 bases between the two germline ends. CDR3 loop: CASSLIGASYGYTF. CDR3 sequence (DNA): TGTGCCAGCAGCTTGATAGGGGCGAGCTATGGCTACACCTTC.

The chain joins TRBV4-1 to TRBJ2-7, with D maybe TRBD1 (5 bases). Germline loops: CDR1 MGHRA, CDR2 YSYEKL. Trimming pared 2 bases from V and 1 base from J, leaving 21 bases between. The CDR3 runs to 18 residues. The CDR3: CASSQPIGASRFSYEQYF. The CDR3 DNA is TGCGCCAGCAGCCAACCCATTGGGGCTAGTCGTTTTTCCTACGAGCAGTACTTC.

This clone was counted only a few times. The rearrangement uses TRBV7-9 and TRBJ1-2; weak D call: TRBD1 (5 bases). Trimming shortened V by 0 bases and J by 6 bases, and 8 bases separated the two germline ends. Per the germline V gene, CDR1 is SEHNR and CDR2 is FQNEAQ (reference sequence). There are 13 residues in the CDR3. The CDR3 sequence: CASSLAGGDGYTF. The CDR3 nucleotides read TGTGCCAGCAGCTTAGCAGGAGGGGATGGCTACACCTTC.

This clone has only a few counts. This chain uses TRBV4-2 with TRBJ2-7, with 10 bases aligning to TRBD1. Germline CDR1 and CDR2: LGHNA and YNFKEQ. CDR3 length: 15 amino acids. Trimming cost V 4 bases and J 4 bases; bases outside gene matches: 7. The CDR3: CASSPRDRGVYEQYF. The CDR3 region has the DNA TGTGCCAGCAGCCCCCGGGACAGGGGAGTTTACGAGCAGTACTTC.

This chain links TRBV19 with TRBJ2-3, with D possibly matching TRBD2 (6 bases). Deletions cut 4 bases from V and 0 bases from J, with 11 bases between. The length of the CDR3 is 15 residues. The germline V gene encodes CDR1 LNHDA and CDR2 SQIVND (reference sequence). This CDR3 reads CASSTGGRSTDTQYF. The DNA of the CDR3 is TGTGCCAGTAGTACCGGGGGAAGAAGCACAGATACGCAGTATTTT.

This chain links TRBV27 with TRBJ2-3; the match to TRBD2 covers 14 bases. After removal of 5 bases from V and 4 bases from J, the junction contained 8 bases not matched to a gene. The germline V gene encodes CDR1 MNHEY and CDR2 SMNVEV (reference sequence). The CDR3 contains 17 residues. Written as DNA, the CDR3 is TGTGCCAGCAGTAATCCTAAGACTAGCGGGGGGGCAGATACGCAGTATTTT. This gives the protein CASSNPKTSGGADTQYF.